The 11 T cell receptor beta chains listed next were all sequenced from one sample in a study of metastatic and nonmetastatic thyroid tumors. TCRdb re-called the PCR reads with MiXCR. The sample carries about 20,000 clones, about 23% recorded once. All patients were untreated before thyroid surgery. The sequenced material came from blood. These TCRs come from a male donor with papillary thyroid cancer or a benign thyroid nodule (not recorded which). Some clones in this sample may be carry-over from other donors' samples.

In the case of this clone: A much larger clone lies a single base off, so this may be a read error. This sequence joins TRBV2 and TRBJ2-3, with TRBD2 matching over 12 bases. Germline V gives CDR1 SNHLY, CDR2 FYNNEI. Trimming took 10 bases from V and 2 from J; bases not matched to a gene: 10. The CDR3 sequence is 16 residues long. CDR3 loop: CAIRRRLAGATDTQYF. The CDR3 nucleotides are TGTGCCATCAGACGACGACTAGCGGGAGCCACAGATACGCAGTATTTT.

This clone was seen at least ten times. This chain joins TRBV20-1 and TRBJ2-7; 7 bases map to TRBD2. The CDR3 loop spans 12 amino acids. Trimming at V came to 6 bases and at J to 2 bases, leaving 4 bases not matched to a gene. Germline CDR1 is DFQATT and CDR2 is SNEGSKA (reference sequence). The CDR3 spells CSASGATYEQYF. The CDR3 DNA sequence: TGCAGTGCCAGCGGGGCGACCTACGAGCAGTACTTC.

This chain uses TRBV5-1 with TRBJ1-6; D unresolved. The CDR3 covers 15 residues. Germline V lookup: CDR1 SGHRS, CDR2 YFSETQ. Trimming left V 3 bases short and J 0 bases short, with 7 bases between. The CDR3 region is CASSSRYSYNSPLHF. The CDR3 bases are TGCGCCAGCAGCTCACGGTACTCCTATAATTCACCCCTCCACTTT.

V gene TRBV7-8 combines with J gene TRBJ2-1, with D tentatively TRBD1 or TRBD2 (5 bases each). CDR1 is SGHVS and CDR2 is FQNEAQ in the germline V gene. This CDR3 contains 13 residues. The V end lost 6 bases, the J end lost 4 bases, and 10 bases lay between the germline ends. Here the CDR3 DNA reads TGTGCCAGCAGACGGGGCACTTACAATGAGCAGTTCTTC. It translates to CASRRGTYNEQFF.

The table lists this clone with many counts. The chain has TRBV24-1 and TRBJ2-1, with D unresolved. In germline, CDR1 is KGHDR, CDR2 SFDVKD. CDR3 length: 13 amino acids. V was shortened by 1 base and J by 8 bases, with 8 bases between the two germline ends. CDR3 in amino acids: CATSDFRVDEQFF. In nucleotides, the CDR3 is TGTGCCACCAGTGATTTCCGGGTGGATGAGCAGTTCTTC.

The sample holds a few counts of this clone. The rearrangement links TRBV6-1 to TRBJ2-7; 9 bases agree with TRBD2. The V gene end was trimmed by 2 bases and the J gene end by 4 bases; junction bases not matched to a gene: 6. Germline assignment: CDR1 MNHNS and CDR2 SASEGT. The CDR3 consists of 15 residues. Here the CDR3 DNA reads TGTGCCAGCAGTGAATGGTCTAGCGGGATTTACGAGCAGTACTTC. Its protein product is CASSEWSSGIYEQYF.

In this sample, this clone turned up a few times. The J gene is TRBJ2-1, the V gene TRBV6-1, with 7 bases identical to TRBD1. CDR1 is MNHNS, CDR2 SASEGT, per germline. The CDR3 totals 14 residues. V trimming: 5 bases; J trimming: 7 bases; junction bases outside the gene matches: 8. The CDR3 is CASSKDRSLNEQFF. Here the CDR3 DNA reads TGTGCCAGCAGTAAGGACAGGTCGTTAAATGAGCAGTTCTTC.

Points on this clone: A much larger clone sits a single nucleotide away, making a read error possible. This sequence joins TRBV11-1 and TRBJ2-3, with D possibly being TRBD2 (6 bases). The germline V gene encodes CDR1 SGHAT and CDR2 FQDESV (reference sequence). CDR3 length: 17 residues. CDR3: CDSSSPGRGAGTDTQYF. Here the CDR3 DNA reads TGTGACAGCAGCTCCCCCGGACGGGGAGCGGGTACAGATACGCAGTATTTT.

This clone was found many times. The chain uses TRBV7-3 and TRBJ2-1; 11 bases are a match to TRBD2. V lost 6 bases and J lost 6; bases outside the gene matches: 10. CDR1 and CDR2 from the germline V gene are SGHTA and FQGTGA. The CDR3 runs 16 residues. Here the CDR3 DNA reads TGTGCCAGCAGTTATCTTAGCGGGAGGGCCGGCAATGAGCAGTTCTTC. Translating it yields CASSYLSGRAGNEQFF.

This clone was seen more than once but under ten times. The genes are TRBV15 and TRBJ1-2; the D gene is possibly TRBD1 (5 bases). Trimming pared 6 bases from V and 8 bases from J, leaving 13 bases between. The length of the CDR3 is 12 residues. Germline V CDR1 and CDR2: LNHNV, YYDKDF (reference sequence). The CDR3, as DNA: TGTGCCACCAGAACAGGTTGCCTAGGCTACACCTTC. Translated: CATRTGCLGYTF.

The chain combines TRBV18 with TRBJ1-2; D gene uncertain. Trimming pared 3 bases from V and 0 bases from J, leaving 8 bases between. This CDR3 is built from 14 residues. In germline, CDR1 is KGHSH, CDR2 LQKENI. CDR3 nucleotide sequence: TGTGCCAGCTCACCGGGCAGGCCTAACTATGGCTACACCTTC. Its protein is CASSPGRPNYGYTF.